One sample yielded the 18 T cell receptor beta chains listed below, sequenced in a study of blood T cells in healthy people across ages. Through a sample-barcoded 5' primer and a J-beta primer mix, a second PCR was run for about 7 to 12 cycles. MiXCR, applied by TCRdb to the 5' RACE reads, yields one record per CDR3 protein. The sample records 1.4 million or so distinct CDR3 sequences, less than 45% being singletons. Sequencing was done on a sample of blood. The receptors were gathered from a woman younger than 35 in good health.

The V and J genes are TRBV15 and TRBJ1-1; 7 bases line up with TRBD1. V lost 1 base and J lost 6; bases outside the gene matches: 8. In germline, CDR1 is LNHNV, CDR2 YYDKDF (reference sequence). The CDR3 runs to 15 residues. The CDR3 coding sequence is TGTGCCACCAGCAGAGGACAGGGTTGGGGCGCTGAAGCTTTCTTT. This gives the protein CATSRGQGWGAEAFF.

This clonotype was counted many times. The J gene is TRBJ2-3, the V gene TRBV3-1; a weak D match, TRBD2 (5 bases). The germline gives CDR1 LGHDT, CDR2 YNNKEL (reference sequence). With 1 base removed from V and 6 bases from J, the gap between germline ends came to 11 bases. CDR3 length: 14 residues. CDR3 residues: CASSQGTAPDTQYF. The CDR3 DNA sequence: TGTGCCAGCAGCCAAGGGACTGCACCCGATACGCAGTATTTT.

This chain links TRBV27 with TRBJ2-1; 8 bases line up with TRBD1. Germline V CDR1 and CDR2: MNHEY, SMNVEV (reference sequence). The junction had 9 bases not matched to a gene; V was cut back by 7 bases and J by 4 bases. The CDR3 has 15 residues. CDR3 sequence reads: CASTLGTGQYNEQFF. CDR3 DNA sequence: TGTGCCAGCACCTTAGGGACAGGTCAATACAATGAGCAGTTCTTC.

The chain joins TRBV27 to TRBJ2-1; 14 bases match TRBD2. The DNA end is more similar to TRBJ2-7, so the J call may be wrong. This CDR3 is built from 15 residues. Germline CDR1 MNHEY, CDR2 SMNVEV (reference sequence). CDR3 sequence reads: CASSSGLAGAIEQYF. DNA for the CDR3: TGTGCCAGCAGTTCGGGACTAGCGGGAGCCATTGAGCAGTACTTC.

This clonotype showed up just a few times. This rearrangement joins TRBV10-3 to TRBJ2-1, with D tentatively TRBD1 (6 bases). The CDR3 covers 12 residues. CDR1 and CDR2 (germline): ENHRY, SYGVKD. Trimming removed 9 bases from V and 2 bases from J, with 8 bases in between. CDR3 DNA: TGTGCCATTCAGGGGACCTACAATGAGCAGTTCTTC. Its translation is CAIQGTYNEQFF.

This clonotype was counted a few times. The chain uses TRBV20-1 and TRBJ1-6; tentative D call: TRBD1 (6 bases). Germline assignment: CDR1 DFQATT and CDR2 SNEGSKA (reference sequence). This CDR3 spans 14 amino acids. V shed 2 bases and J shed 5 bases, with 10 bases lying between them. As DNA, the CDR3 is TGCAGTGCTAGAATGGACAGAAATAATTCACCCCTCCACTTT. This translates into CSARMDRNNSPLHF.

This clonotype was seen just once. The chain links TRBV11-2 to TRBJ2-1; the D gene is possibly TRBD2 (6 bases). Trimming left V 0 bases short and J 2 bases short, with 14 bases between. The length of the CDR3 is 17 residues. Per germline, CDR1 SGHAT and CDR2 FQNNGV. CDR3 nucleotides: TGTGCCAGCAGCTTAGATCTGGGCGGGGTTCCCTACAATGAGCAGTTCTTC. The encoded protein is CASSLDLGGVPYNEQFF.

The genes are TRBV11-2 and TRBJ2-1, with TRBD2 identical over 16 bases. CDR1 is SGHAT, CDR2 FQNNGV, per germline. CDR3 length equals 16 residues. The V gene end was trimmed by 5 bases and the J gene end by 7 bases; junction bases not matched to a gene: 5. The DNA of the CDR3 is TGTGCCAGCAGCAAGGGACTAGCGGGGGGGGGGAATGAGCAGTTCTTC. Amino acid sequence: CASSKGLAGGGNEQFF.

The J gene is TRBJ2-1, the V gene TRBV4-2; D is unresolved. Trimming stripped 0 bases from V and 1 base from J, with 10 bases between. Germline V gene sequence: CDR1 LGHNA, CDR2 YNFKEQ. The CDR3 runs 16 residues. CDR3 in amino acids: CASSQEWAWSYNEQFF. As DNA, the CDR3 is TGTGCCAGCAGCCAAGAGTGGGCTTGGTCCTACAATGAGCAGTTCTTC.

This clonotype has more than one count but fewer than ten. The chain uses TRBV9 and TRBJ2-1; possibly TRBD2 for D (7 bases). CDR1 and CDR2 (germline): SGDLS, YYNGEE. This CDR3 contains 17 residues. V lost 3 bases and J 4 bases, leaving 20 bases between the germline ends. CDR3 region: CASSALPGGYIYNEQFF. CDR3 nucleotides: TGTGCCAGCAGCGCCCTGCCGGGGGGCTATATATACAATGAGCAGTTCTTC. The full variable domain, in which reference TRBV9 and TRBJ2-1 provide the parts outside the CDR3, is DSGVTQTPKHLITATGQRVTLRCSPRSGDLSVYWYQQSLDQGLQFLIQYYNGEERAKGNILERFSAQQFPDLHSELNLSSLELGDSALYFCASSALPGGYIYNEQFFGPGTRLTVL.

The rearrangement joins TRBV7-2 to TRBJ2-6; D tentatively reads TRBD1 or TRBD2 (5 bases each). The CDR3 is made up of 15 amino acids. Trimming left V 10 bases short and J 1 base short, with 14 bases between. CDR1 SGHTA and CDR2 FQGNSA come from the germline V gene. This CDR3 reads CAIRERGSGANVLTF. In DNA, the CDR3 is TGTGCCATCAGGGAGAGGGGATCTGGGGCCAACGTCCTGACTTTC.

The chain combines TRBV6-2 or TRBV6-3 with TRBJ1-1, with TRBD1 as a possible D gene (5 bases). The germline CDR1 and CDR2 sequences are MNHEY and SVGEGT. The V and J ends lost 5 bases and 1 base respectively, with 17 bases between them. The CDR3 has 16 amino acids. The CDR3 region has the DNA TGTGCCAGCAGTCCCGTGGACATCCGATCGAACACTGAAGCTTTCTTT. Its translation: CASSPVDIRSNTEAFF.

This sequence joins TRBV4-3 and TRBJ2-1; TRBD2 matches 8 bases. The J segment lost 5 bases and the V segment lost 6 bases, leaving 6 bases of the junction unmatched. Germline V gene data show CDR1 as LGHNA and CDR2 as YSLEER. The CDR3 extends over 14 amino acids. The CDR3: CASRYGRGDNEQFF. As DNA, the CDR3 is TGCGCCAGCAGGTACGGGAGGGGAGACAATGAGCAGTTCTTC.

This sequence joins TRBV9 and TRBJ2-3; TRBD2 matches at 9 bases. J gave up 5 bases and V 0 bases, and 10 bases lay outside the gene matches. This CDR3 has 17 residues. CDR1 and CDR2 from the germline V gene are SGDLS and YYNGEE. CDR3 loop: CASSVDGLAGLLDTQYF. The CDR3 DNA is TGTGCCAGCAGCGTAGACGGGCTAGCGGGATTATTAGATACGCAGTATTTT.

Comment on this clonotype: The germline gene is not matched at one end of the junction; a read error may be the cause. Here the CDR3 DNA reads TGCGCCAGCAGCCAAGTACGAAATACGCAGTATTTT. Encoded protein: CASSQVRNTQYF. The V and J genes are TRBV14 and TRBJ2-3; no reliable D call. CDR3 length equals 12 residues. The germline CDR1 and CDR2 sequences are SGHDN and FVKESK.

The gene calls are TRBV10-3 and TRBJ2-5, with 7 bases that match TRBD2. Germline CDR1 reads ENHRY; CDR2 reads SYGVKD. The V gene end was trimmed by 4 bases and the J gene end by 5 bases; junction bases not matched to a gene: 7. The CDR3 is 14 residues long. DNA of the CDR3: TGTGCCATCAGTGTAGGACTAGGAGAGGAGACCCAGTACTTC. Translation gives CAISVGLGEETQYF.

This clonotype showed up just a few times. V is TRBV3-1 and J is TRBJ2-7, with TRBD1 identical over 7 bases. CDR1 is LGHDT, CDR2 YNNKEL, per germline (reference sequence). V gave up 0 bases and J gave up 6 bases; unmatched junction bases: 11. The CDR3 length is 16 residues. The chain's CDR3 is CASSQEDREDDSEQYF. The CDR3 DNA follows: TGTGCCAGCAGCCAAGAAGACAGGGAAGACGACTCCGAGCAGTACTTC.

This chain uses TRBV20-1 with TRBJ2-1; D gene uncertain. Trimming took 5 bases from V and 8 from J, leaving 13 bases between them. The germline V gene has CDR1 DFQATT and CDR2 SNEGSKA (reference sequence). This CDR3 is built from 12 residues. Here the CDR3 DNA reads TGCAGTGCTCCTCCGACCTGGGATGAGCAGTTCTTC. Amino acids: CSAPPTWDEQFF.